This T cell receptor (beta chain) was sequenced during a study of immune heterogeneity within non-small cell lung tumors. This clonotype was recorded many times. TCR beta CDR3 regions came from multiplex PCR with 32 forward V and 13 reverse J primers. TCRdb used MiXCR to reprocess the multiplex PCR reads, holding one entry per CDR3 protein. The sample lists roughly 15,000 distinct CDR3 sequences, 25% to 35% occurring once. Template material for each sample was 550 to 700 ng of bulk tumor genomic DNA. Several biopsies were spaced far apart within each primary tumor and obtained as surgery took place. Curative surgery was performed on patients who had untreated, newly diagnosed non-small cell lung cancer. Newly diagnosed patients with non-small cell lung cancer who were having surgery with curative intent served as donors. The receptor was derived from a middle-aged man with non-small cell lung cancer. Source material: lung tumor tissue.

The CDR3 sequence: CASSLGGTETYEQYF. The CDR3 coding sequence is TGTGCCAGCAGCTTAGGCGGGACGGAAACCTACGAGCAGTACTTC. V and J are TRBV7-9 and TRBJ2-7, with D possibly matching TRBD2 (6 bases). CDR1 SEHNR and CDR2 FQNEAQ come from the germline V gene (reference sequence). Trimming stripped 1 base from V and 2 bases from J, with 12 bases between. The CDR3 is 15 amino acids.